The rows below give T cell receptor beta chains drawn from one sample of a study of technical replicates of blood from a handful of donors. The assay was immunoSEQ multiplex PCR, and TCRdb's table has in-frame clones only and misses some. The table shows 40,000 to 60,000 clones, with more than 85% occurring only once. The sequenced sample was PBMCs. These receptor sequences come from a human donor in good health. Some clones in this sample may be carry-over from other donors' samples. The CDR3 runs from the conserved cysteine through the conserved F or W. The order of the fields is V gene, clone size, J gene, CDR3 protein. Rows may omit the clone size; those that give it use once, few, many or a size class.

V gene: TRBV7-3; clone size: few; J gene: TRBJ2-1; CDR3 protein: CASRPPGVAGGPGNEQFF
V gene: TRBV9; clone size: .; J gene: TRBJ1-2; CDR3 protein: CASENNYGYTF
V gene: TRBV18; clone size: .; J gene: TRBJ1-6; CDR3 protein: CASSPRGQGTDSPLHF
V gene: TRBV9; clone size: .; J gene: TRBJ2-7; CDR3 protein: CASSVEGSGKPYEQYF
V gene: TRBV7-2; clone size: .; J gene: TRBJ2-5; CDR3 protein: CASSLRTGGQETQYF
V gene: TRBV2; clone size: .; J gene: TRBJ2-3; CDR3 protein: CASSVGLRTDTQYF
V gene: TRBV4-1; clone size: .; J gene: TRBJ2-7; CDR3 protein: CASSQDETGLAQYF
V gene: TRBV10-3; clone size: .; J gene: TRBJ2-5; CDR3 protein: CAISWTVQETQYF
V gene: TRBV6-5; clone size: once; J gene: TRBJ2-7; CDR3 protein: CASSSPGVHEQYF
V gene: TRBV5-6; clone size: .; J gene: TRBJ1-5; CDR3 protein: CASSSFGTYSNQPQHF
V gene: TRBV7-9; clone size: .; J gene: TRBJ2-1; CDR3 protein: CASSLRDYAYEQFF
V gene: TRBV7-9; clone size: medium-sized; J gene: TRBJ2-7; CDR3 protein: CASSLQGDYEQYF
V gene: TRBV29-1; clone size: .; J gene: TRBJ1-2; CDR3 protein: CSVEEAGWYYGYTF
V gene: TRBV2; clone size: .; J gene: TRBJ2-7; CDR3 protein: CASRGDFYEQYF
V gene: TRBV7-8; clone size: .; J gene: TRBJ2-5; CDR3 protein: CASSVLGTSGSIQYF
V gene: TRBV18; clone size: .; J gene: TRBJ2-7; CDR3 protein: CASSQGLAGSPQQYF
V gene: TRBV5-6; clone size: .; J gene: TRBJ2-2; CDR3 protein: CASSLEVAASSIGELFF
V gene: TRBV7-2; clone size: .; J gene: TRBJ2-2; CDR3 protein: CASRLTSGRVTGELFF
V gene: TRBV9; clone size: .; J gene: TRBJ1-1; CDR3 protein: CASSVGQGNTEAFF
V gene: TRBV29-1; clone size: .; J gene: TRBJ1-2; CDR3 protein: CSVEVAGKGYTF
V gene: TRBV29-1; clone size: .; J gene: TRBJ1-2; CDR3 protein: CSVEDPYGYTF
V gene: TRBV2; clone size: .; J gene: TRBJ2-7; CDR3 protein: CASRYSGGLEEQYF
V gene: TRBV18; clone size: .; J gene: TRBJ1-1; CDR3 protein: CASSPIRESTEAFF
V gene: TRBV18; clone size: once; J gene: TRBJ1-1; CDR3 protein: CASSPPPRGRRIPNTEAFF
V gene: TRBV5-4; clone size: .; J gene: TRBJ2-2; CDR3 protein: CASRGGSPTGELFF
V gene: TRBV30; clone size: .; J gene: TRBJ2-1; CDR3 protein: CAWSVRLAGVNEQFF
V gene: TRBV30; clone size: .; J gene: TRBJ2-7; CDR3 protein: CAWNVGRYEQYF
V gene: TRBV6-5; clone size: few; J gene: TRBJ1-4; CDR3 protein: CASGRRGSTNEKLFF
V gene: TRBV6-6; clone size: once; J gene: TRBJ1-1; CDR3 protein: CASSGRGSPVEAFF
V gene: TRBV6-5; clone size: .; J gene: TRBJ2-2; CDR3 protein: CASSYSSYFRAGELFF
V gene: TRBV9; clone size: once; J gene: TRBJ1-1; CDR3 protein: CASSASPGTEAFF
V gene: TRBV7-2; clone size: .; J gene: TRBJ2-7; CDR3 protein: CASSLVAAQGYEQYF
V gene: TRBV11-1; clone size: .; J gene: TRBJ1-4; CDR3 protein: CASTQFGVNEKLFF
V gene: TRBV2; clone size: .; J gene: TRBJ1-1; CDR3 protein: CASSDEENTEAFF
V gene: TRBV25-1; clone size: .; J gene: TRBJ1-2; CDR3 protein: CASSGWGGQGGYTF
V gene: TRBV5-4; clone size: once; J gene: TRBJ2-7; CDR3 protein: CASSLGGQGGYEQYF
V gene: TRBV7-3; clone size: .; J gene: TRBJ1-1; CDR3 protein: CASSLIQLNTEAFF
V gene: TRBV7-9; clone size: .; J gene: TRBJ1-1; CDR3 protein: CASSLSGTGGTEAFF
V gene: TRBV5-1; clone size: .; J gene: TRBJ2-7; CDR3 protein: CASSLKEVTYEQYF
V gene: TRBV6-1; clone size: .; J gene: TRBJ1-2; CDR3 protein: CASIIPPDRQYGYTF
V gene: TRBV29-1; clone size: .; J gene: TRBJ1-1; CDR3 protein: CSGQGWGTEAFF
V gene: TRBV6-5; clone size: .; J gene: TRBJ2-1; CDR3 protein: CASSPGRGGQFF
V gene: TRBV7-9; clone size: .; J gene: TRBJ2-3; CDR3 protein: CASSSRLFADTQYF
V gene: TRBV6-1; clone size: .; J gene: TRBJ2-7; CDR3 protein: CASRLAGVPDEQYF
V gene: TRBV5-4; clone size: .; J gene: TRBJ2-3; CDR3 protein: CASSHGSASETGDTQYF
V gene: TRBV5-1; clone size: .; J gene: TRBJ2-3; CDR3 protein: CASSFAGTSGTDTQYF
V gene: TRBV10-1; clone size: .; J gene: TRBJ2-3; CDR3 protein: CASTASTRAQYF
V gene: TRBV5-4; clone size: .; J gene: TRBJ2-1; CDR3 protein: CASSFLADNEQFF
V gene: TRBV9; clone size: .; J gene: TRBJ2-7; CDR3 protein: CASSVATGVSYEQYF
V gene: TRBV30; clone size: .; J gene: TRBJ1-1; CDR3 protein: CAWSEDRGTEAFF
V gene: TRBV30; clone size: .; J gene: TRBJ1-3; CDR3 protein: CAWSVGGRSGNTIYF